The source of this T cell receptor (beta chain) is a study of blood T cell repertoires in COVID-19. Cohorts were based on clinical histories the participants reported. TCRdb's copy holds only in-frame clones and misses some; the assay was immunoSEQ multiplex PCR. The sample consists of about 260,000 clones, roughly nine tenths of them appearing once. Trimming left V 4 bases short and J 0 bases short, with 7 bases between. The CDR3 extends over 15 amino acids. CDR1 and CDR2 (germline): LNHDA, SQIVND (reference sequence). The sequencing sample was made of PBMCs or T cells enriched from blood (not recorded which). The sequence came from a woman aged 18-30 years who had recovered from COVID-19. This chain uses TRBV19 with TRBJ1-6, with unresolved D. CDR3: CASSTKSSYNSPLHF. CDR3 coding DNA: TGTGCCAGTAGTACAAAGAGCTCCTATAATTCACCCCTCCACTTT. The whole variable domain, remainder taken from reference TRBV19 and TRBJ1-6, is DGGITQSPKYLFRKEGQNVTLSCEQNLNHDAMYWYRQDPGQGLRLIYYSQIVNDFQKGDIAEGYSVSREKKESFPLTVTSAQKNPTAFYLCASSTKSSYNSPLHFGNGTRLTVT.